Included here is one T cell receptor (beta chain) sequence, with context. The target of this receptor is not known. No base quality values were provided; no much bigger clone lies one nucleotide off. The source of the sample is a study of early T cells in non-severe SARS-CoV-2 infection (dated by TCRdb to the early 2020s). Background on the whole study: Because TCR sequencing relied on bulk RNA taken from unsorted whole blood, pairing of alpha and beta chains was not possible.

Study-wide conclusions, independent of this receptor: Matching against VDJdb was skewed toward anti-spike CD8 responses, likely underestimated virus-specific expansions, and missed private and CD4 specificities.

The study was a case-control design nested within a healthcare worker cohort in London, UK, with weekly nasopharyngeal swab PCR tests and blood sampling. Healthcare workers were recruited during the week of the UK lockdown, between 23 and 31 March 2020, and followed weekly for up to roughly 16 weeks. Library generation was performed with 5' RACE. The sequencer was a NextSeq 500. In the TCR library protocol, unique molecular identifiers were attached to individual cDNA molecules to correct for PCR bias and sequencing error. Sequencing covered both TCR alpha and beta chains, and within each sample the abundances of alpha and beta sequences were tightly co-correlated. In the authors' own workflow: Decombinator V4 was used to perform V gene, J gene and CDR3 annotation of TCR sequences. TCRs were defined as expanded if a significant change between any two time points was detected under a Poisson model with p below 0.0001. TCR abundances were normalised to the total number of TCRs sequenced per sample and expressed as counts per million. TRAV1-2 paired with TRAJ12, TRAJ20 or TRAJ33 defined MAIT TCRs, while TRAV10 paired with TRAJ18 defined iNKT TCRs. VDJdb, accessed 1 November 2021, was searched for CMV, EBV and SARS-CoV-2 annotated TCRs, excluding TCRs annotated for multiple antigens. TCRdb trimmed public reads at Q25 via fastp, called clones via MiXCR and kept in-frame beta chains. When rows share a CDR3 protein, they turn into one entry using the most common DNA and genes. The V and J calls were not made by the authors but by TCRdb's processing. Here the sample has tens of thousands of distinct CDR3 sequences; around 5.7% occur a single time. Around 12% of the sample goes to the ten largest clones.

Between the V and J ends, shortened by 6 bases and 5 bases respectively, the junction contains 16 bases. CDR1 KGHDR and CDR2 SFDVKD are derived from the germline V gene. Taken from cysteine to phenylalanine, the CDR3 has 15 residues. Here the CDR3 DNA is all that survives: 45 bases in frame from base 1. The rearrangement joined TRBV24-1 to TRBJ2-1, with the D gene too uncertain to name. This TCR came from an adult who was a healthcare worker with PCR-confirmed SARS-CoV-2 infection or an uninfected control (not recorded which). What was sequenced was whole blood. CDR3 loop: CATSHPSTPHNEQFF. The nucleotides are TGTGCCACCAGTCACCCCTCGACCCCCCACAATGAGCAGTTCTTC.